Shown below are 16 T cell receptor beta chains from a single sample sequenced in a study of T cells in Graves' hyperthyroidism and ophthalmopathy. Amplified TCR beta CDR3 regions derived from RNA transcripts. With the HTBI primer set, the TCR CDR3 went through a first round of RT-PCR. TCRdb redid the calling of the multiplex PCR reads with MiXCR, one entry per CDR3 protein. The data contain hundreds of thousands of distinct CDR3 sequences, 11% to 15% of them seen just once; the ten biggest clones take up 5% to 7%. Sequencing was done on a sample of blood. Receptors were obtained from a woman in her twenties or thirties with Graves' hyperthyroidism that later progressed to Graves' ophthalmopathy.

The J gene is TRBJ1-1, the V gene TRBV3-1; possible D gene TRBD1, 5 bases. The CDR3 contains 15 residues. CDR1 is LGHDT, CDR2 YNNKEL, per germline (reference sequence). Trimming took 0 bases from V and 0 from J, leaving 8 bases between them. The CDR3 here is CASSQEVGVNTEAFF. The CDR3 DNA sequence: TGTGCCAGCAGCCAAGAGGTAGGGGTGAACACTGAAGCTTTCTTT.

This clonotype has ten or more counts. The rearrangement uses TRBV3-1 and TRBJ2-5; 9 nucleotides match TRBD2. Germline V gene data show CDR1 as LGHDT and CDR2 as YNNKEL (reference sequence). J gave up 7 bases and V 3 bases, and 12 bases lay outside the gene matches. CDR3 length equals 16 residues. The CDR3 loop reads CASSHETSGGVGTQYF. CDR3 in DNA: TGTGCCAGCAGCCACGAGACTAGCGGTGGGGTAGGGACCCAGTACTTC.

This clonotype was seen repeatedly, ten times or more. The chain uses TRBV2 and TRBJ1-4; no firm D call. Germline assignment: CDR1 SNHLY and CDR2 FYNNEI. Trimming removed 1 base at V and 8 bases at J, with 11 bases between. This CDR3 region has 14 residues. Here the CDR3 DNA reads TGTGCCAGCAGTGAAGGGCAACTGGGAGAAAAACTGTTTTTT. As protein: CASSEGQLGEKLFF.

This clonotype was detected ten times or more. The chain uses TRBV7-2 and TRBJ2-7; 7 positions match TRBD2. In germline, CDR1 is SGHTA, CDR2 FQGNSA. CDR3 size: 16 residues. V shed 5 bases and J 7 bases; nucleotides not matched to a gene: 17. The CDR3 DNA follows: TGTGCCAGCAGCGTCTCCAGCGGGACTCTAGGAGGAGAGCAGTACTTC. Translating gives CASSVSSGTLGGEQYF.

At least ten counts were recorded for this clonotype. The gene calls are TRBV5-8 and TRBJ2-7; D might be TRBD2 (6 bases). Trimming stripped 6 bases from V and 4 bases from J, with 17 bases between. The CDR3 is made up of 14 amino acids. CDR1 is SGHTS, CDR2 YDEGEE, per germline. Here the CDR3 reads CASIKQGLSYEQYF. CDR3 nucleotides: TGTGCCAGCATCAAGCAGGGACTGTCATACGAGCAGTACTTC.

This clonotype was observed at least ten times. The gene calls are TRBV11-3 and TRBJ1-5; D is unresolved. Germline CDR1 is SGHNT and CDR2 is YENEEA. V dropped 0 bases and J dropped 7 bases, with 7 bases sitting between them. The CDR3 is made up of 13 amino acids. The CDR3 DNA reads as TGTGCCAGCAGCTTAGAGGATGGGCAGCCCCAGCATTTT. Encoded protein: CASSLEDGQPQHF. Filled out from reference TRBV11-3 and TRBJ1-5, the complete variable domain reads EAGVVQSPRYKIIEKKQPVAFWCNPISGHNTLYWYLQNLGQGPELLIRYENEEAVDDSQLPKDRFSAERLKGVDSTLKIQPAELGDSAVYLCASSLEDGQPQHFGDGTRLSIL.

This clonotype was seen ten or more times. V usage is TRBV7-9 and J usage is TRBJ2-7, with D maybe TRBD2 (5 bases). Germline assignment: CDR1 SEHNR and CDR2 FQNEAQ (reference sequence). CDR3 length: 14 amino acids. V was shortened by 6 bases and J by 2 bases, with 14 bases between the two germline ends. In DNA form, the CDR3 reads TGTGCCAGCAGTGAATCAGCGGTTACCTACGAGCAGTACTTC. This codes for CASSESAVTYEQYF.

The chain employs TRBV7-2 and TRBJ2-1; tentative D call: TRBD2 (5 bases). Deletions cut 6 bases from V and 10 bases from J, with 13 bases between. The CDR3 totals 12 residues. Germline assignment: CDR1 SGHTA and CDR2 FQGNSA. Written as DNA, the CDR3 is TGTGCCAGCAGGCTTACGGAGGACGAGCAGTTCTTC. Translation gives CASRLTEDEQFF.

Many counts were recorded for this clonotype. The rearrangement uses TRBV27 and TRBJ2-7, with D perhaps matching TRBD2 (5 bases). From germline, CDR1 is MNHEY and CDR2 SMNVEV (reference sequence). Trimming pared 2 bases from V and 3 bases from J, leaving 11 bases between. The CDR3 sequence is 14 residues long. The DNA for the CDR3 is TGTGCCAGCAGTTTAGGTCGGGGATACTACGAGCAGTACTTC. As protein: CASSLGRGYYEQYF.

Ten or more counts support this clonotype. The chain has TRBV12-3 or TRBV12-4 and TRBJ1-2; no clear D. V lost 5 bases and J 5 bases, leaving 9 bases between the germline ends. This CDR3 spans 12 amino acids. CDR3: CASSPKGYGYTF. The CDR3 nucleotides read TGTGCCAGCAGTCCCAAAGGGTATGGCTACACCTTC.

This clonotype was observed a few times. The V gene is TRBV20-1, the J gene TRBJ2-7; D unclear. CDR3 length: 12 residues. Germline assignment: CDR1 DFQATT and CDR2 SNEGSKA (reference sequence). The germline V and J ends were trimmed by 5 bases and 1 base, with 9 bases remaining between them. The CDR3 DNA reads as TGCAGTGCTGTTGGCGTATCCTACGAGCAGTACTTC. The encoded protein is CSAVGVSYEQYF.

The chain uses TRBV6-1 and TRBJ2-1, with 7 positions matching TRBD1. The germline V gene encodes CDR1 MNHNS and CDR2 SASEGT. There are 13 residues in the CDR3. The trim removed 6 bases at V and 9 bases at J, leaving 8 bases unmatched. For the CDR3, the DNA is TGTGCCAGCAGCCCACAGGGGAATGCTGAGCAGTTCTTC. Translation: CASSPQGNAEQFF.

The gene calls are TRBV27 and TRBJ2-1; D assignment may be TRBD1 or TRBD2 (5 bases each). Germline-derived CDR1 and CDR2 are MNHEY and SMNVEV (reference sequence). The V end lost 1 base, the J end lost 8 bases, and 9 bases lay between the germline ends. This CDR3 has 13 amino acids. CDR3 bases: TGTGCCAGCAGTTTATTGAGGGGCGATGAGCAGTTCTTC. It translates to CASSLLRGDEQFF.

V usage is TRBV18 and J usage is TRBJ1-1; weak D call: TRBD1 (5 bases). Trimming removed 6 bases from V and 0 bases from J, with 11 bases in between. Looked up from germline, CDR1 is KGHSH and CDR2 is LQKENI. This CDR3 spans 14 amino acids. The CDR3 loop reads CASSGGTMNTEAFF. Written as DNA, the CDR3 is TGTGCCAGCTCCGGGGGTACGATGAACACTGAAGCTTTCTTT.

This clonotype was seen many times. The chain links TRBV13 to TRBJ1-1; 11 nucleotides match TRBD1. Germline V gene lookup returns CDR1 PRHDT and CDR2 FYEKMQ (reference sequence). The CDR3 extends over 17 amino acids. V lost 4 bases and J lost 5; bases outside the gene matches: 12. CDR3 nucleotide sequence: TGTGCCAGCAGCTCGTTCTATCCCGGACAGGGGGCGACTGAAGCTTTCTTT. This codes for CASSSFYPGQGATEAFF.

This clonotype was counted many times. This chain uses TRBV11-2 with TRBJ2-2, with 14 positions matching TRBD2. Germline CDR1 SGHAT, CDR2 FQNNGV. CDR3 length equals 16 residues. J gave up 5 bases and V 5 bases, and 4 bases lay outside the gene matches. DNA of the CDR3: TGTGCCAGCAGCAGCGGGACTAGCGGGAGAACCGGGGAGCTGTTTTTT. This encodes CASSSGTSGRTGELFF.